These 19 T cell receptor beta chains came from one sample sequenced in a study of monozygotic twins with inflammatory bowel disease. With the 5' RACE reads reprocessed, TCRdb shows one record per CDR3 protein and no DNA. This sample's table has approximately 340,000 distinct CDR3 sequences. Input material: blood. The receptors originated from a human donor with ulcerative colitis or Crohn's disease, or a healthy co-twin of an affected twin (not recorded which).

J is TRBJ2-5 and V is TRBV5-6; the D call of TRBD2 rests on TCRdb alone, since no DNA is present to check it. Germline V gives CDR1 SGHDT, CDR2 YYEEEE. The CDR3 spans 14 residues. The chain's CDR3 is CASTPRVAGPTQYF.

The chain uses TRBV27 and TRBJ2-1; TCRdb selects TRBD2, and the lack of DNA leaves this call unchecked. This CDR3 has 18 amino acids. CDR1 is MNHEY and CDR2 is SMNVEV in the germline V gene (reference sequence). CDR3: CASSLWEVGQLSYNEQFF.

The chain uses TRBV5-1 and TRBJ2-1; TCRdb names TRBD1, which stays unverified in the absence of DNA. CDR1 SGHRS and CDR2 YFSETQ come from the germline V gene. This CDR3 is built from 15 residues. The CDR3 here is CASSPGTITYNEQFF.

J is TRBJ1-4 and V is TRBV3-1; TCRdb proposes TRBD1, but this gene call is untestable without DNA. The germline V gene has CDR1 LGHDT and CDR2 YNNKEL (reference sequence). This CDR3 is built from 16 residues. The CDR3 here is CASSSGTGKTNEKLFF.

This rearrangement joins TRBV7-8 to TRBJ1-1; TCRdb calls TRBD1, which cannot be checked without DNA. The CDR3 loop spans 17 amino acids. Germline CDR1 reads SGHVS; CDR2 reads FQNEAQ. The CDR3: CASSLTARYARNTEAFF.

The V gene is TRBV20-1, the J gene TRBJ2-7; TCRdb returns TRBD2, unconfirmable since there is no DNA. There are 15 residues in the CDR3. Germline V gene sequence: CDR1 DFQATT, CDR2 SNEGSKA (reference sequence). The CDR3 loop is CSATGEGTLYYEQYF.

The gene calls are TRBV10-3 and TRBJ1-3; TCRdb gives TRBD1 as the D gene, but with no DNA this cannot be confirmed. Germline CDR1 ENHRY, CDR2 SYGVKD. The length of the CDR3 is 14 residues. The CDR3 is CAIGSDRVGNTIYF.

V is TRBV5-1 and J is TRBJ2-1; the D call of TRBD2 rests on TCRdb alone, since no DNA is present to check it. Germline V gives CDR1 SGHRS, CDR2 YFSETQ. The CDR3 has 15 amino acids. The CDR3 reads CASSSTRGDRSQQFF.

V usage is TRBV24-1 and J usage is TRBJ2-5; as DNA is missing, the TRBD1 call by TCRdb cannot be tested. The CDR3 extends over 16 amino acids. The germline V gene has CDR1 KGHDR and CDR2 SFDVKD. CDR3 protein: CATSDFKGSWEETQYF.

V and J are TRBV4-3 and TRBJ2-3; TCRdb calls TRBD1, which cannot be checked without DNA. Looked up from germline, CDR1 is LGHNA and CDR2 is YSLEER. The CDR3 spans 17 residues. CDR3: CASSQDFQGAETDTQYF.

The V and J genes are TRBV6-4 and TRBJ2-2; the D call of TRBD2 rests on TCRdb alone, since no DNA is present to check it. The CDR3 sequence is 15 residues long. Germline V gene sequence: CDR1 MRHNA, CDR2 SNTAGT. The CDR3: CASSQLAGDTGELFF.

The chain couples TRBV5-1 to TRBJ2-1; TCRdb selects TRBD2, and the lack of DNA leaves this call unchecked. CDR1 is SGHRS and CDR2 is YFSETQ in the germline V gene. The CDR3 has 16 residues. The CDR3 region is CASSLERGGRGNEQFF.

The rearrangement joins TRBV29-1 to TRBJ1-1. Germline loops: CDR1 SQVTM, CDR2 ANQGSEA. CDR3 size: 11 residues. The CDR3 region is CSVESRGSAFF.

The CDR3 region is CASSIMGVSNTEAFF. The chain recombines TRBV19 with TRBJ1-1. The CDR3 runs to 15 residues. CDR1 and CDR2 (germline): LNHDA, SQIVND (reference sequence).

This chain links TRBV12-3 or TRBV12-4 with TRBJ2-7. The CDR3 has 14 residues. The CDR3 loop is CASSRLWGTYEQYF.

The chain links TRBV4-1 to TRBJ2-3; absent DNA, TCRdb's TRBD1 call cannot be checked. The CDR3 is 17 residues long. Germline V gives CDR1 MGHRA, CDR2 YSYEKL. The CDR3 reads CASSQGIWGSLSDTQYF.

This chain uses TRBV4-1 with TRBJ2-1; TCRdb calls TRBD1, which cannot be checked without DNA. The CDR3 runs to 17 residues. Germline-derived CDR1 and CDR2 are MGHRA and YSYEKL. The CDR3 spells CASSPERGVSSYNEQFF.

V gene TRBV29-1 combines with J gene TRBJ2-7; TCRdb proposes TRBD2, but this gene call is untestable without DNA. The CDR3 totals 14 residues. The germline V gene encodes CDR1 SQVTM and CDR2 ANQGSEA. The chain's CDR3 is CSVKQSGSKYEQYF.

V usage is TRBV29-1 and J usage is TRBJ2-3; with no DNA, the TCRdb D assignment of TRBD2 cannot be verified. Per germline, CDR1 SQVTM and CDR2 ANQGSEA. This CDR3 is built from 13 residues. The CDR3: CSVLVRFTDTQYF.